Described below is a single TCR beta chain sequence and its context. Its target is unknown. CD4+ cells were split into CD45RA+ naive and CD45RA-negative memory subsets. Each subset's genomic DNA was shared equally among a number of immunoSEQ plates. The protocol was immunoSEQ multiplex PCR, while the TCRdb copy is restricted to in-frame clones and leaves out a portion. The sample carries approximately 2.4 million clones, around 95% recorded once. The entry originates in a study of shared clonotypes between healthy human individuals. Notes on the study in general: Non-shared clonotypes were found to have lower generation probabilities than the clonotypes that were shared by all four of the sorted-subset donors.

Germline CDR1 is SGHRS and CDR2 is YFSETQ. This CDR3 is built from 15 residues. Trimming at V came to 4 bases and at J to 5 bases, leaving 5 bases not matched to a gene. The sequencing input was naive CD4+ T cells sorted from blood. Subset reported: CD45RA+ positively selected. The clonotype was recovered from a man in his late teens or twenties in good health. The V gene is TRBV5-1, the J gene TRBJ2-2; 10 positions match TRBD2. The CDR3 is CASSPSSGRTGELFF. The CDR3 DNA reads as TGCGCCAGCAGCCCCTCTAGCGGGAGAACCGGGGAGCTGTTTTTT.